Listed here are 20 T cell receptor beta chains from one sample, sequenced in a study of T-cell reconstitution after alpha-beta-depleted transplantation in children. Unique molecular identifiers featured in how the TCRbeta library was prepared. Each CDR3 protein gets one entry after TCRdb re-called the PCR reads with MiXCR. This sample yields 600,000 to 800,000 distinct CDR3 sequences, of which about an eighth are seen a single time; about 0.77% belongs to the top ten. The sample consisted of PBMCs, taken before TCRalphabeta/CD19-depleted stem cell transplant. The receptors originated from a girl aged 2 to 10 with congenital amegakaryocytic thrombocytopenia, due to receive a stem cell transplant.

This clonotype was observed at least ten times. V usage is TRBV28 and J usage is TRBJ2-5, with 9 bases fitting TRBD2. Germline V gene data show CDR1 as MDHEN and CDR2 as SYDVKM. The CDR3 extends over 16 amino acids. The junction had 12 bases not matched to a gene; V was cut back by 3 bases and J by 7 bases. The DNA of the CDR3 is TGTGCCAGCAGTTTGTGGGATGGACTAGCGCGTGCGACCCAGTACTTC. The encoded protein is CASSLWDGLARATQYF.

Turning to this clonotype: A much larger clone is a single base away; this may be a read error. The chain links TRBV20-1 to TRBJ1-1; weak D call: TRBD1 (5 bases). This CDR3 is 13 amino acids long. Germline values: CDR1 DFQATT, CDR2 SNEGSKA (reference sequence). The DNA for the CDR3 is TGCAGTGCTAGAGTTTCTACCAGGGTTGAAGCTTCCTTT. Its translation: CSARVSTRVEASF.

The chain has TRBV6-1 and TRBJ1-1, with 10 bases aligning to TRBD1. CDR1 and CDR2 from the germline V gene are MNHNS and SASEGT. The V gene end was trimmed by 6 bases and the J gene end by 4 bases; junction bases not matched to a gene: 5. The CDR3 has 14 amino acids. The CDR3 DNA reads TGTGCCAGCAGAGCGAGACAGGGGGCCACTGAAGCTTTCTTT. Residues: CASRARQGATEAFF.

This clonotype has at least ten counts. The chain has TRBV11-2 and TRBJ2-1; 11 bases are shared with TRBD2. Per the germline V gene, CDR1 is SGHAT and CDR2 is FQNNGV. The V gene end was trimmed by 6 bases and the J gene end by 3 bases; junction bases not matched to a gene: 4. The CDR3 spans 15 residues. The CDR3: CASRPLAGGYNEQFF. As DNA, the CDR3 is TGTGCCAGCAGGCCGCTAGCGGGGGGCTACAATGAGCAGTTCTTC.

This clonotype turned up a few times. The CDR3 reads CASSLNRLVTGEQYF. CDR3 coding DNA: TGTGCCAGCAGCCTAAACCGACTAGTAACGGGCGAGCAGTACTTC. The rearrangement uses TRBV5-6 and TRBJ2-7; the D gene is possibly TRBD2 (6 bases). The CDR3 is 15 residues long. Trimming shortened V by 4 bases and J by 6 bases, and 20 bases separated the two germline ends. The germline gives CDR1 SGHDT, CDR2 YYEEEE.

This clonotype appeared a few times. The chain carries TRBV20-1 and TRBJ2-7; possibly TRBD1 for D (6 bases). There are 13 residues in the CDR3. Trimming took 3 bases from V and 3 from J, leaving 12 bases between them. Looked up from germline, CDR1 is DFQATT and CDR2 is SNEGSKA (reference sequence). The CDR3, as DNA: TGCAGTGCTAGTCACAGGGAGAGCTACGAGCAGTACTTC. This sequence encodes CSASHRESYEQYF.

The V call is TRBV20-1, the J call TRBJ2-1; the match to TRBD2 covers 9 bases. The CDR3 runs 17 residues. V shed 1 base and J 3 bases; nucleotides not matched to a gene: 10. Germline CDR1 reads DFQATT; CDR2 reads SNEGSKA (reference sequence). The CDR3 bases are TGCAGTGCTAGAGTCCTCTTAGCGGGAGATGGCTACAATGAGCAGTTCTTC. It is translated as CSARVLLAGDGYNEQFF.

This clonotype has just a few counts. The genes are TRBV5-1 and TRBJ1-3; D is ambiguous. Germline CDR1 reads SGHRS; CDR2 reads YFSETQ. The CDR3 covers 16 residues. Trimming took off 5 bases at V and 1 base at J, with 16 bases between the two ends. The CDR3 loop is CASSSGPTLSGNTIYF. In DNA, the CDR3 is TGCGCCAGCAGTTCAGGACCGACACTTTCTGGAAACACCATATATTTT.

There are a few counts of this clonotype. This CDR3 is CASSLEGLGTEAFF. In DNA, the CDR3 is TGCGCCAGCAGCTTGGAGGGGTTGGGTACTGAAGCTTTCTTT. The J gene is TRBJ1-1, the V gene TRBV5-1, with D possibly being TRBD1 (5 bases). V was cut by 0 bases and J by 5 bases, with 11 bases left in between. This CDR3 is 14 amino acids long. CDR1 and CDR2 (germline): SGHRS, YFSETQ.

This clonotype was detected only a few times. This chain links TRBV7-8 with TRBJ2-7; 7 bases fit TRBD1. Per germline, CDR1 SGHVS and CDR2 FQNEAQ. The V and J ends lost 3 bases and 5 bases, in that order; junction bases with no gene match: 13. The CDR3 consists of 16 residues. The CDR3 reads CASSFYDRAKSHEQYF. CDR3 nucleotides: TGTGCCAGCAGCTTTTATGACAGGGCTAAGAGTCACGAGCAGTACTTC.

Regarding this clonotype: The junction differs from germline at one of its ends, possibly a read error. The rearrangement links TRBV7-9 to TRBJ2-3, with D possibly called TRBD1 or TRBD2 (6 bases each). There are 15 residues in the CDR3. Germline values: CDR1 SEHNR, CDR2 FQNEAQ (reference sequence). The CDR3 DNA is TGTGCCAGCAGCTCCCTAGGGGGGCGCACGGATACGCAGTATTTT. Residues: CASSSLGGRTDTQYF.

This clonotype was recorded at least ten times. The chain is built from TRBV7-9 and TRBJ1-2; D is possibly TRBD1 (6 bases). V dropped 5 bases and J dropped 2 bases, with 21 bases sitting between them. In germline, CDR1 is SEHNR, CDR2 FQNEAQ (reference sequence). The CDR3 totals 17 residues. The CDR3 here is CASSPILAGGSNYGYTF. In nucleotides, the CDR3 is TGTGCCAGCAGCCCCATATTGGCTGGGGGCTCAAACTATGGCTACACCTTC.

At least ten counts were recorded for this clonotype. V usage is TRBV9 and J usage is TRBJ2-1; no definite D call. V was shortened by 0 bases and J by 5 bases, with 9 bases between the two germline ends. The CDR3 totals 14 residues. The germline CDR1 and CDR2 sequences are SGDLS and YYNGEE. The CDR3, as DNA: TGTGCCAGCAGCGTAGCGGGCAGCGACAATGAGCAGTTCTTC. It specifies CASSVAGSDNEQFF.

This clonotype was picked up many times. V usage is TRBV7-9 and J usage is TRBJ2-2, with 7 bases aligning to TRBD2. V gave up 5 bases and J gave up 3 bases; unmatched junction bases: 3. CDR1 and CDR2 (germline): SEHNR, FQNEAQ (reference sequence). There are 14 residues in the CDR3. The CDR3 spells CASSGRAHTGELFF. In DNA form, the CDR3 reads TGTGCCAGCAGCGGGAGGGCCCACACCGGGGAGCTGTTTTTT.

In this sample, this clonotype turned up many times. As DNA, the CDR3 is TGTGCCAGCAGCCCCGGGCTAGCGGGAGCAGGGGCCAGGAGCGATGAGCAGTTCTTC. Protein sequence: CASSPGLAGAGARSDEQFF. The rearrangement joins TRBV11-1 to TRBJ2-1; 10 nucleotides agree with TRBD2. Trimming removed 5 bases from V and 8 bases from J; junction bases left unmatched: 21. CDR3 length equals 19 residues. Per germline, CDR1 SGHAT and CDR2 FQDESV (reference sequence).

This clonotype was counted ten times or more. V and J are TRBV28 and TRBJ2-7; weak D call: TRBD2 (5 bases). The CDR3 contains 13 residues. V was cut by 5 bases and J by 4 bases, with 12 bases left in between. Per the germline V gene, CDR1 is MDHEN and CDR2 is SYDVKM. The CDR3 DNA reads TGTGCCAGCAGTCCCCATGAGGGTTACGAGCAGTACTTC. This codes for CASSPHEGYEQYF. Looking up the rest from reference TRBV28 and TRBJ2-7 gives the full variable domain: DVKVTQSSRYLVKRTGEKVFLECVQDMDHENMFWYRQDPGLGLRLIYFSYDVKMKEKGDIPEGYSVSREKKERFSLILESASTNQTSMYLCASSPHEGYEQYFGPGTRLTVT.

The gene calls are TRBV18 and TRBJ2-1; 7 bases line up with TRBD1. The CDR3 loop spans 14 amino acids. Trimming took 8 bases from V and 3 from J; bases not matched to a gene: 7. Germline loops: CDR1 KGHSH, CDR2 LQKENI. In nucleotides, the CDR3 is TGTGCCAGCAAGACAGGGAACTTCTACAATGAGCAGTTCTTC. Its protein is CASKTGNFYNEQFF.

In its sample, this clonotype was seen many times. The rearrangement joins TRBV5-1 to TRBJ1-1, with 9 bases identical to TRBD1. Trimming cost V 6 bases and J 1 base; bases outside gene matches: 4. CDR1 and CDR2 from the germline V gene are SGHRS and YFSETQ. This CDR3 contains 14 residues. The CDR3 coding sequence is TGCGCCAGCAACACGGGACAGGGGAACACTGAAGCTTTCTTT. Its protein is CASNTGQGNTEAFF.

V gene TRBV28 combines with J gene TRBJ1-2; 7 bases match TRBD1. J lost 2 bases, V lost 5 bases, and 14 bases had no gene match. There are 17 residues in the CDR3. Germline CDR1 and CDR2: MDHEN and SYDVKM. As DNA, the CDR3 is TGTGCCAGCAGTCCCCCTACTCTCCAGACAGGGAACTATGGCTACACCTTC. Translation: CASSPPTLQTGNYGYTF.

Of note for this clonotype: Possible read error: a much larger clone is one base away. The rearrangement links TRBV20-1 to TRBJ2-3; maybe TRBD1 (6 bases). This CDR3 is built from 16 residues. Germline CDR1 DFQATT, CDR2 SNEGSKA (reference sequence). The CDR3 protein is CSARDGRQVSTDTPYF. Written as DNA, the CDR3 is TGCAGTGCTAGAGATGGACGACAGGTTAGCACAGATACGCCGTATTTT.